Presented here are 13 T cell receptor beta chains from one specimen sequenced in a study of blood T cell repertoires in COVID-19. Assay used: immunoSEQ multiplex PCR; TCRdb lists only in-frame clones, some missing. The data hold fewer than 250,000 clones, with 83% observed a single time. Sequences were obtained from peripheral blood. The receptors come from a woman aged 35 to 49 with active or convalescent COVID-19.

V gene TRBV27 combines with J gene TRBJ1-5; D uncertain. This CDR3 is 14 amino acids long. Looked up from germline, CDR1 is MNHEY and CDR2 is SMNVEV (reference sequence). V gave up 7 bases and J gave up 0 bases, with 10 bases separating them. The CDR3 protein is CASTPLFSNQPQHF. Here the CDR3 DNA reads TGTGCCAGCACTCCTCTCTTTAGCAATCAGCCCCAGCATTTT.

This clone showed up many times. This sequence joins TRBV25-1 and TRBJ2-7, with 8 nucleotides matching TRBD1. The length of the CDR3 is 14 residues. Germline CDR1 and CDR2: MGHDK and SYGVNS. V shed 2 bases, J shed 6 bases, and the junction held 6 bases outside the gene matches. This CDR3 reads CASSEDRGNGEQYF. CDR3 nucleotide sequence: TGTGCCAGCAGTGAAGACAGGGGTAACGGCGAGCAGTACTTC.

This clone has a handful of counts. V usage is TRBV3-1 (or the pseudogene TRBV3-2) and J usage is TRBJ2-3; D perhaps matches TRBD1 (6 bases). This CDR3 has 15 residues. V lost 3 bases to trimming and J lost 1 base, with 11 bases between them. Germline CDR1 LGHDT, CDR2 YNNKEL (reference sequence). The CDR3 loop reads CASSQQGWGTDTQYF. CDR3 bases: TGTGCCAGCAGCCAGCAGGGGTGGGGCACAGATACGCAGTATTTT.

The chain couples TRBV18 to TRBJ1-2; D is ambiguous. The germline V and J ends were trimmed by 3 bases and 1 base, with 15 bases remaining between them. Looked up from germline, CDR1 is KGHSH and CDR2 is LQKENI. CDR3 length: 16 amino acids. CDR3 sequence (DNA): TGTGCCAGCTCACCTCGGCTGTATGGGCTTAACTATGGCTACACCTTC. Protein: CASSPRLYGLNYGYTF.

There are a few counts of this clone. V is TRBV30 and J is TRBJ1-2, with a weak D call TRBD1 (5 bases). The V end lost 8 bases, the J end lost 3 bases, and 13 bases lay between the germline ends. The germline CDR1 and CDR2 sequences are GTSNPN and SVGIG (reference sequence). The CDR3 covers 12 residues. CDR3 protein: CAVREGDYGYTF. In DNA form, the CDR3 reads TGTGCCGTCAGGGAGGGAGACTATGGCTACACCTTC. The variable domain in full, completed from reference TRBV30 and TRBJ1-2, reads SQTIHQWPATLVQPVGSPLSLECTVEGTSNPNLYWYRQAAGRGLQLLFYSVGIGQISSEVPQNLSASRPQDRQFILSSKKLLLSDSGFYLCAVREGDYGYTFGSGTRLTVV.

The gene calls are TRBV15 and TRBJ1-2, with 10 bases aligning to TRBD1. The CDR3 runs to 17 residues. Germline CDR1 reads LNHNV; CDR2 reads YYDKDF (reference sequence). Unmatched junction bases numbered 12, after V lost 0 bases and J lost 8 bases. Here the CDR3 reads CATSRDIVTGTGEGYTF. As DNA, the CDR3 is TGTGCCACCAGCAGAGATATTGTAACCGGGACAGGGGAGGGCTACACCTTC.

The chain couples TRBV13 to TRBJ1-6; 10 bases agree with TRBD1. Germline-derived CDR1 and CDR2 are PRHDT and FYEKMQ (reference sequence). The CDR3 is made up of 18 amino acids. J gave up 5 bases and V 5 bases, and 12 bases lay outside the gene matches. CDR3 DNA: TGTGCCAGCAGCCCGACCCCGGGACAGGGGAAACATAATTCACCCCTCCACTTT. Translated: CASSPTPGQGKHNSPLHF.

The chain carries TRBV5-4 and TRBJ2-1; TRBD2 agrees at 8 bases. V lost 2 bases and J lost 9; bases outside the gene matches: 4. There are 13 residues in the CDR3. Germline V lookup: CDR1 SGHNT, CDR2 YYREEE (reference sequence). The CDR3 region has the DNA TGTGCCAGCAGCTTTTTTAGCGGGGTTGAGCAGTTCTTC. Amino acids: CASSFFSGVEQFF.

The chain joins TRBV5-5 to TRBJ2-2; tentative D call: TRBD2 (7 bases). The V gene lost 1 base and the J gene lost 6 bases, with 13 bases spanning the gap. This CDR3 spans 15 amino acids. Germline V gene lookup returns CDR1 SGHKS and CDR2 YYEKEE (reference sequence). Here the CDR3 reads CASSLSGGAAGELFF. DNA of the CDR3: TGTGCCAGCAGCTTGTCGGGGGGCGCCGCCGGGGAGCTGTTTTTT.

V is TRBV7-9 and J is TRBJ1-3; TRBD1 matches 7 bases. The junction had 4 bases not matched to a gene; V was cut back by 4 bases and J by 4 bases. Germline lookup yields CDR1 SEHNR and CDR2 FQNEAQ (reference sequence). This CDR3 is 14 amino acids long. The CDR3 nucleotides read TGTGCCAGCAGCTCCCCGGGACAGGGAAACACCATATATTTT. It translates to CASSSPGQGNTIYF. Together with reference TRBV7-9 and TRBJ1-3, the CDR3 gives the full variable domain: DTGVSQNPRHKITKRGQNVTFRCDPISEHNRLYWYRQTLGQGPEFLTYFQNEAQLEKSRLLSDRFSAERPKGSFSTLEIQRTEQGDSAMYLCASSSPGQGNTIYFGEGSWLTVV.

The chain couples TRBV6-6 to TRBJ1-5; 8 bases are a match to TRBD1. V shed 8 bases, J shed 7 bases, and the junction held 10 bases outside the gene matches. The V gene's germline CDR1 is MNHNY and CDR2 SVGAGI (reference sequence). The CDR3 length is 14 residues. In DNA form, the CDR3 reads TGTGCCAGCGGACAGGGCGATTTATTCCAGCCCCAGCATTTT. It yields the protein CASGQGDLFQPQHF.

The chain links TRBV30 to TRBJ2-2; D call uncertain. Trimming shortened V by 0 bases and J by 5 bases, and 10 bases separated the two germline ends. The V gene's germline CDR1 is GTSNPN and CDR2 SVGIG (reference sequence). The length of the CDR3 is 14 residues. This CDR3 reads CAWSVVSITGELFF. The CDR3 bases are TGTGCCTGGAGTGTAGTTTCTATAACCGGGGAGCTGTTTTTT. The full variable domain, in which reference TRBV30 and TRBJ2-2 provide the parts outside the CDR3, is SQTIHQWPATLVQPVGSPLSLECTVEGTSNPNLYWYRQAAGRGLQLLFYSVGIGQISSEVPQNLSASRPQDRQFILSSKKLLLSDSGFYLCAWSVVSITGELFFGEGSRLTVL.

DNA of the CDR3: TGCAGCGTTCCCCCGGGACAGACGAACACTGAAGCTTTCTTT. This encodes CSVPPGQTNTEAFF. This rearrangement joins TRBV29-1 to TRBJ1-1; 7 nucleotides match TRBD1. V lost 5 bases, J lost 1 base, and 7 bases stayed unmatched. From germline, CDR1 is SQVTM and CDR2 ANQGSEA. CDR3 length equals 14 residues.